What follows are 32 T cell receptor beta chains derived from one specimen sequenced in a study of blood T cell repertoires in COVID-19. Profiling relied on immunoSEQ multiplex PCR, and the TCRdb table lists in-frame clones only, not all of them. The sample has almost 100,000 clones, roughly 86% seen once; the top ten hold approximately 10%. What was sequenced was peripheral blood. These receptors were taken from a man between 45 and 60 years old with acute or convalescent COVID-19.

The chain carries TRBV11-2 and TRBJ1-2; possible D gene TRBD1, 5 bases. The V gene's germline CDR1 is SGHAT and CDR2 FQNNGV. The CDR3 is 13 residues long. V was pared by 5 bases and J by 6 bases, with 13 bases between. The DNA of the CDR3 is TGTGCCAGCAGCGCGGACAAAACGCATGGCTACACCTTC. It codes for CASSADKTHGYTF.

The chain is built from TRBV5-1 and TRBJ2-1; D might be TRBD2 (5 bases). V gave up 4 bases and J gave up 10 bases, with 21 bases separating them. CDR1 is SGHRS, CDR2 YFSETQ, per germline. The CDR3 is made up of 15 amino acids. The CDR3 loop is CASSLSGGRLGEQFF. The CDR3, as DNA: TGCGCCAGCAGCCTGAGTGGAGGCCGTTTAGGGGAGCAGTTCTTC.

V is TRBV19 and J is TRBJ2-7; possible D gene TRBD2, 5 bases. The CDR3 loop spans 15 amino acids. The germline V gene encodes CDR1 LNHDA and CDR2 SQIVND (reference sequence). V was clipped by 3 bases and J by 0 bases, with 12 bases between them. The CDR3 here is CASSILGSASYEQYF. The CDR3 coding sequence is TGTGCCAGTAGTATTTTAGGGAGCGCCTCCTACGAGCAGTACTTC.

This clone was counted a single time. The chain is built from TRBV5-5 and TRBJ1-1; a possible D gene is TRBD1 (5 bases). The CDR3 length is 14 residues. In germline, CDR1 is SGHKS, CDR2 YYEKEE (reference sequence). V was trimmed by 1 base and J by 0 bases, leaving 7 bases between them. This CDR3 is CASSLKGVNTEAFF. Written as DNA, the CDR3 is TGTGCCAGCAGCTTGAAAGGGGTGAACACTGAAGCTTTCTTT.

CDR3 sequence: CASSLGPPRTATDTQYF. In DNA, the CDR3 is TGTGCCAGCAGCTTAGGGCCACCTCGGACAGCCACAGATACGCAGTATTTT. J is TRBJ2-3 and V is TRBV7-9, with D possibly matching TRBD1 (6 bases). V was shortened by 1 base and J by 2 bases, with 16 bases between the two germline ends. Germline lookup yields CDR1 SEHNR and CDR2 FQNEAQ (reference sequence). The CDR3 has 17 residues.

The chain uses TRBV2 and TRBJ2-7; D gene ambiguous. The CDR3 loop spans 13 amino acids. Germline values: CDR1 SNHLY, CDR2 FYNNEI. V dropped 2 bases and J dropped 5 bases, with 10 bases sitting between them. CDR3 sequence reads: CASSESRVNEQYF. The CDR3 nucleotides are TGTGCCAGCAGTGAATCTCGGGTTAACGAGCAGTACTTC.

The rearrangement uses TRBV10-2 and TRBJ2-1, with 9 bases that match TRBD2. The V gene end was trimmed by 6 bases and the J gene end by 4 bases; junction bases not matched to a gene: 7. CDR1 WSHSY and CDR2 SAAADI come from the germline V gene. The CDR3 totals 15 residues. CDR3 residues: CASSRLAVLYNEQFF. Here the CDR3 DNA reads TGCGCCAGCAGCCGACTAGCGGTCTTATACAATGAGCAGTTCTTC.

In this sample, this clone turned up a few times. The chain uses TRBV7-8 and TRBJ2-7, with 11 bases fitting TRBD2. V lost 5 bases to trimming and J lost 5 bases; unmatched junction nucleotides: 5. CDR3 length: 14 amino acids. Germline V lookup: CDR1 SGHVS, CDR2 FQNEAQ. The CDR3 DNA reads TGTGCCAGCAGCGCTAGCGGGAGGTCCCACGAGCAGTACTTC. Its protein product is CASSASGRSHEQYF.

The chain is built from TRBV25-1 and TRBJ2-7, with 8 bases aligning to TRBD2. The CDR3 runs 13 residues. V trimming: 7 bases; J trimming: 7 bases; junction bases outside the gene matches: 9. Germline V gene data show CDR1 as MGHDK and CDR2 as SYGVNS. The CDR3 sequence is CASTSHRGGEQYF. Here the CDR3 DNA reads TGTGCCAGCACCAGTCACCGCGGGGGGGAGCAGTACTTC.

This clone has only a few counts. This chain joins TRBV6-5 and TRBJ1-2; no reliable D call. The CDR3 totals 15 residues. Germline assignment: CDR1 MNHEY and CDR2 SVGAGI. The V and J ends lost 0 bases and 7 bases respectively, with 15 bases between them. The CDR3 bases are TGTGCCAGCAGTTACTCGAGTCTGAGGAAATTTGGCTACACCTTC. It translates to CASSYSSLRKFGYTF.

The chain joins TRBV6-5 to TRBJ1-6, with TRBD1 as a possible D gene (5 bases). Germline V gene lookup returns CDR1 MNHEY and CDR2 SVGAGI. The CDR3 has 14 residues. Trimming left V 2 bases short and J 10 bases short, with 12 bases between. The CDR3 DNA sequence: TGTGCCAGCAGTTACGCAGGGCTTGGCTCACCCCTCCACTTT. This gives the protein CASSYAGLGSPLHF.

This clone was counted once. The chain recombines TRBV19 with TRBJ2-2; 7 bases are a match to TRBD1. Germline CDR1 is LNHDA and CDR2 is SQIVND (reference sequence). V trimming: 10 bases; J trimming: 3 bases; junction bases outside the gene matches: 5. The CDR3 is 13 amino acids. The CDR3 bases are TGTGCCACCGCCACAGGGGACACCGGGGAGCTGTTTTTT. This encodes CATATGDTGELFF.

The CDR3 spells CASSFPGRETQYF. In DNA form, the CDR3 reads TGTGCCAGCAGTTTCCCGGGGAGGGAGACCCAGTACTTC. This chain uses TRBV25-1 with TRBJ2-5; a possible D gene is TRBD2 (6 bases). CDR3 length: 13 residues. The germline V gene has CDR1 MGHDK and CDR2 SYGVNS. V was cut by 5 bases and J by 5 bases, with 12 bases left in between.

The chain recombines TRBV2 with TRBJ2-1, with a weak D call TRBD1 (5 bases). The CDR3 runs to 14 residues. Deletions cut 3 bases from V and 2 bases from J, with 8 bases between. CDR1 and CDR2 (germline): SNHLY, FYNNEI. The CDR3 region is CASSEGLAYNEQFF. CDR3 bases: TGTGCCAGCAGTGAGGGGCTAGCCTACAATGAGCAGTTCTTC.

This clone was seen only once. V gene TRBV10-2 combines with J gene TRBJ1-4; 8 nucleotides align to TRBD1. V dropped 8 bases and J dropped 3; count of bases not matched to a gene: 5. CDR3 length: 14 residues. Germline CDR1 reads WSHSY; CDR2 reads SAAADI. The CDR3 spells CASQGASPNEKLFF. DNA of the CDR3: TGCGCCAGCCAGGGGGCCTCCCCTAATGAAAAACTGTTTTTT.

The J gene is TRBJ2-2, the V gene TRBV13; 8 nucleotides match TRBD1. Trimming took 5 bases from V and 3 from J; bases not matched to a gene: 5. CDR3 length: 15 residues. CDR1 and CDR2 from the germline V gene are PRHDT and FYEKMQ (reference sequence). CDR3 DNA sequence: TGTGCCAGCAGCCGCAGGGGGCAGGACACCGGGGAGCTGTTTTTT. This gives the protein CASSRRGQDTGELFF.

The chain uses TRBV6-5 and TRBJ1-4; 7 bases map to TRBD1. The V gene's germline CDR1 is MNHEY and CDR2 SVGAGI. CDR3 size: 14 residues. Unmatched junction bases numbered 6, after V lost 5 bases and J lost 6 bases. The CDR3 sequence: CASSQTGVHEKLFF. For the CDR3, the DNA is TGTGCCAGCAGTCAAACAGGGGTCCATGAAAAACTGTTTTTT.

The chain recombines TRBV9 with TRBJ2-5, with D perhaps matching TRBD1 (5 bases). The CDR3 length is 13 residues. Deletions cut 2 bases from V and 5 bases from J, with 10 bases between. Germline assignment: CDR1 SGDLS and CDR2 YYNGEE. This CDR3 is CASSVTGMETQYF. CDR3 in DNA: TGTGCCAGCAGCGTCACAGGAATGGAGACCCAGTACTTC. Using reference TRBV9 and TRBJ2-5 for the parts outside the CDR3, the full variable domain is DSGVTQTPKHLITATGQRVTLRCSPRSGDLSVYWYQQSLDQGLQFLIQYYNGEERAKGNILERFSAQQFPDLHSELNLSSLELGDSALYFCASSVTGMETQYFGPGTRLLVL.

This clone was observed a single time. The chain couples TRBV5-1 to TRBJ2-7, with D tentatively TRBD2 (6 bases). Trimming removed 2 bases from V and 2 bases from J, with 11 bases in between. Germline CDR1 SGHRS, CDR2 YFSETQ. This CDR3 comprises 14 residues. The CDR3 is CASSLGTPAYEQYF. The CDR3 DNA sequence: TGCGCCAGCAGCTTAGGGACTCCAGCCTACGAGCAGTACTTC.

This chain joins TRBV4-1 and TRBJ2-7, with TRBD2 matching over 10 bases. Germline V gene lookup returns CDR1 MGHRA and CDR2 YSYEKL. The CDR3 has 16 amino acids. V trimming: 0 bases; J trimming: 1 base; junction bases outside the gene matches: 3. The CDR3 DNA reads as TGCGCCAGCAGCCAAGAAGGTAGCGGGAGGTCCTACGAGCAGTACTTC. Protein: CASSQEGSGRSYEQYF.

The chain joins TRBV19 to TRBJ2-5; 12 nucleotides align to TRBD2. Germline CDR1 reads LNHDA; CDR2 reads SQIVND (reference sequence). V was pared by 6 bases and J by 5 bases, with 4 bases of the junction left unmatched. The CDR3 is 14 amino acids. The CDR3 bases are TGTGCCAGTAGCCTCGGGACTAGCGGGGAGACCCAGTACTTC. As protein: CASSLGTSGETQYF.

The chain recombines TRBV11-3 with TRBJ2-2; unclear D gene. V gave up 2 bases and J gave up 7 bases, with 5 bases separating them. This CDR3 comprises 12 residues. CDR1 and CDR2 from the germline V gene are SGHNT and YENEEA. The CDR3 here is CASSLTSGELFF. CDR3 sequence (DNA): TGTGCCAGCAGCTTAACGAGCGGGGAGCTGTTTTTT.

This chain joins TRBV10-1 and TRBJ2-1; 9 positions match TRBD2. The CDR3 has 13 residues. The J segment lost 12 bases and the V segment lost 1 base, leaving 4 bases of the junction unmatched. In germline, CDR1 is WNHNN, CDR2 SYGVQD (reference sequence). CDR3 loop: CASSEWLAGPQFF. In DNA form, the CDR3 reads TGCGCCAGCAGTGAGTGGCTAGCGGGGCCGCAGTTCTTC.

The rearrangement joins TRBV5-1 to TRBJ1-2; a possible D gene is TRBD1 (6 bases). CDR1 and CDR2 from the germline V gene are SGHRS and YFSETQ. The length of the CDR3 is 12 residues. V was trimmed by 4 bases and J by 5 bases, leaving 9 bases between them. The CDR3 DNA sequence: TGCGCCAGCAGCCCAGGACAGTATGGCTACACCTTC. As protein: CASSPGQYGYTF.

This clone has just one count. This chain uses TRBV20-1 with TRBJ2-1; the D is unclear. Deletions cut 3 bases from V and 8 bases from J, with 14 bases between. The CDR3 is 13 residues long. From germline, CDR1 is DFQATT and CDR2 SNEGSKA (reference sequence). CDR3 sequence (DNA): TGCAGTGCTAGTGGCGGCATCTGGGATGAGCAGTTCTTC. Its protein product is CSASGGIWDEQFF.

This chain joins TRBV7-9 and TRBJ1-2; D might be TRBD1 (5 bases). This CDR3 spans 13 amino acids. Trimming stripped 2 bases from V and 8 bases from J, with 12 bases between. The germline V gene has CDR1 SEHNR and CDR2 FQNEAQ (reference sequence). CDR3 bases: TGTGCCAGCAGCTTACAGGGAATTGAGGGCTACACCTTC. This codes for CASSLQGIEGYTF.

V is TRBV7-6 and J is TRBJ2-1; 8 bases match TRBD2. From germline, CDR1 is SGHVS and CDR2 FNYEAQ. The CDR3 length is 17 residues. The V segment lost 3 bases and the J segment 0 bases; nucleotides outside the gene matches: 7. The CDR3 nucleotides read TGTGCCAGCAGCTTCCAGCGGGAGACATACTCCTACAATGAGCAGTTCTTC. Translation: CASSFQRETYSYNEQFF.

This rearrangement joins TRBV3-1 (or the pseudogene TRBV3-2) to TRBJ1-6; D is possibly TRBD1 (6 bases). Trimming took off 0 bases at V and 9 bases at J, with 12 bases between the two ends. Germline CDR1 reads LGHDT; CDR2 reads YNNKEL (reference sequence). This CDR3 contains 15 residues. DNA for the CDR3: TGTGCCAGCAGCCAAGAGTCAGGGGTGACTTCACCCCTCCACTTT. Translating it yields CASSQESGVTSPLHF.

The chain has TRBV15 and TRBJ2-3; no clear D. Trimming cost V 1 base and J 0 bases, with 5 bases left between them. CDR3 size: 14 residues. The germline gives CDR1 LNHNV, CDR2 YYDKDF (reference sequence). As DNA, the CDR3 is TGTGCCACCAGCAGAGTGACTAGCACAGATACGCAGTATTTT. Its translation is CATSRVTSTDTQYF.

The chain recombines TRBV27 with TRBJ2-1, with D possibly matching TRBD2 (6 bases). This CDR3 is 15 amino acids long. Germline V gene lookup returns CDR1 MNHEY and CDR2 SMNVEV (reference sequence). Between the trimmed V and J ends, which lost 0 bases and 6 bases, there was a span of 12 bases. Here the CDR3 reads CASSLSGGIVNEQFF. CDR3 DNA sequence: TGTGCCAGCAGTTTATCAGGCGGGATCGTCAATGAGCAGTTCTTC.

This sequence joins TRBV6-7 and TRBJ2-3; 14 bases are a match to TRBD2. TRBV6-7 is identified as an open reading frame with a role that is uncertain. CDR3 size: 24 residues. V shed 0 bases and J 1 base; nucleotides not matched to a gene: 21. CDR3 coding DNA: TGTGCCAGCAGTTACTCTCGAGGTCGCCAGGGGACTAGCGGGAGAAGGGGGGGCACAGATACGCAGTATTTT. Its protein is CASSYSRGRQGTSGRRGGTDTQYF.

The chain combines TRBV5-6 with TRBJ2-1, with D possibly TRBD2 on 6 matching bases. CDR1 is SGHDT, CDR2 YYEEEE, per germline. This CDR3 region has 16 residues. The V gene lost 3 bases and the J gene lost 0 bases, with 13 bases spanning the gap. Here the CDR3 DNA reads TGTGCCAGCAGCTGGGGACTGCCCCGCTCCTACAATGAGCAGTTCTTC. This encodes CASSWGLPRSYNEQFF.